This T cell receptor beta chain stems from a study of T cells after yellow fever vaccination. Study outcomes and limitations: Contamination of FACS-sorted repertoires by abundant clonotypes from the bulk population could occur. Few clonotypes appeared in both CD4 and CD8 compartments. Among primary-vaccination clones, most reappeared after the booster, at almost 98% for CD4 and roughly 88% for CD8.

Synthesis of TCR cDNA relied on 5'RACE template switching, which attached a universal primer site and UMIs. From the 5' RACE reads, TCRdb called clonotypes with MiXCR, one entry per CDR3 protein. The sample includes 250,000 to 400,000 distinct CDR3 sequences, 3.5% to 4.5% of them seen just once. Trimming cost V 4 bases and J 5 bases, with 11 bases left between them. CDR1 DFQATT and CDR2 SNEGSKA come from the germline V gene (reference sequence). CDR3 length: 12 residues. This clonotype has a count of ten or more. Antigen specificity is unknown. This TCR came from a man between 18 and 29 years old who received the YFV17D yellow fever vaccine. The J gene is TRBJ2-5, the V gene TRBV20-1, with D perhaps given as TRBD1 or TRBD2 (5 bases each). Sequenced material: PBMCs, taken 15 days after the yellow fever booster vaccination. CDR3 in amino acids: CSAKGPGETQYF. CDR3 nucleotide sequence: TGCAGTGCTAAGGGACCTGGGGAGACCCAGTACTTC.